The T cell receptor (beta chain) under discussion was sequenced for a study of CD8+ T cells in alopecia areata. Overall study context: Tofacitinib continued for 6 to 18 months and was then withheld for 6 months.

The V end was cut by 3 bases, the J end by 7 bases, with 9 bases between. The V gene's germline CDR1 is KGHSH and CDR2 LQKENI. This CDR3 comprises 13 residues. This clone appeared a single time. The sample's treatment: oral pan-JAK inhibitor, 5-10 mg twice daily. Researchers picked out CD4+ and CD8+ T cells from PBMCs by sorting. Once RNA had been extracted, it was reverse transcribed into cDNA to act as the sequencing template. The table came from immunoSEQ multiplex PCR; TCRdb's copy has only in-frame clones and leaves some out. The sample lists about 200,000 clones; 55% to 70% were seen once. V gene TRBV18 combines with J gene TRBJ2-2; D tentatively fits TRBD1 or TRBD2 (5 bases each). This clonotype originated in a human donor with alopecia areata. The sample was CD4+ T cells sorted from blood, taken at week 4, from a patient treated with tofacitinib. The CDR3 region has the DNA TGTGCCAGCTCACCCAGGGAGATCGGGGAGCTGTTTTTT. Its translation is CASSPREIGELFF.